The rows below give T cell receptor beta chains drawn from one sample of a study of blood T cell repertoires in COVID-19. TCRdb's copy holds only in-frame clones and misses some; the assay was immunoSEQ multiplex PCR. Of 50,000 to 55,000 clones listed, 70% to 85% are singletons. Input material: peripheral blood. The source of these receptors is a man older than 75 with COVID-19, enrolled during active disease. Both conserved end residues are part of each CDR3. D genes are given only for firm matches. Not every row has a clone size; where given, it reads once, few, many or a size class.

DNA: TGTGCCACCTCGCGGGGTGGGGGTGGCTACACCTTC
CDR3: CATSRGGGGYTF
J: TRBJ1-2
D: .
V: TRBV24-1
size: .

DNA: TGTGCCAGCAGAATTACCGGGACAACTTATAGCAATCAGCCCCAGCATTTT
CDR3: CASRITGTTYSNQPQHF
J: TRBJ1-5
D: .
V: TRBV28
size: .

DNA: TGTGCCAGCAGAGAGGGACTAGCGGCCTACAATGAGCAGTTCTTC
CDR3: CASREGLAAYNEQFF
J: TRBJ2-1
D: TRBD2
V: TRBV7-2
size: .

DNA: TGCGCCAGCAGCTTGCCTAGCGGGAAGAACACCGGGGAGCTGTTTTTT
CDR3: CASSLPSGKNTGELFF
J: TRBJ2-2
D: TRBD2
V: TRBV5-1
size: once

DNA: TGTGCCAGCAGCTTAGAGGGGGCTAGGCTGTTTTTT
CDR3: CASSLEGARLFF
J: TRBJ1-4
D: TRBD1
V: TRBV7-9
size: .

DNA: TGTGCCAGCAGCTTAACAGGCCTAACTGAAGCTTTCTTT
CDR3: CASSLTGLTEAFF
J: TRBJ1-1
D: .
V: TRBV7-8
size: once

DNA: TGCGCCAGCAGCCCGGGGAGGACTAGCGGGGACCTCTACAATGAGCAGTTCTTC
CDR3: CASSPGRTSGDLYNEQFF
J: TRBJ2-1
D: TRBD2
V: TRBV5-1
size: .

DNA: TGTGCCAGCAGCTCATCCGGAGGTAGGACGGGCCTAGCTTTCTTT
CDR3: CASSSSGGRTGLAFF
J: TRBJ1-1
D: .
V: TRBV7-2
size: once

DNA: TGTGCCAGCAGCTCTTTCGGAGTTGAAGCTTTCTTT
CDR3: CASSSFGVEAFF
J: TRBJ1-1
D: .
V: TRBV6-2/TRBV6-3
size: once

DNA: TGTGCCAGCAGCTCCCCCAGGGGCCCTTCAGGTGGCTACACCTTC
CDR3: CASSSPRGPSGGYTF
J: TRBJ1-2
D: .
V: TRBV5-4
size: .

DNA: TGTGCCTCACACAGAGGGGGCCGACTATGCAATCAGCCCCAGCATTTT
CDR3: CASHRGGRLCNQPQHF
J: TRBJ1-5
D: TRBD1
V: TRBV11-3
size: .

DNA: TGTGCCAGCAGTTACGCGGCAGGGGACACCGGGGAGCTGTTTTTT
CDR3: CASSYAAGDTGELFF
J: TRBJ2-2
D: .
V: TRBV6-5
size: once

DNA: TGTGCCAGCAGTGAGGTTGTAGATCACACCGGGGAGCTGTTTTTT
CDR3: CASSEVVDHTGELFF
J: TRBJ2-2
D: .
V: TRBV6-4
size: .

DNA: TGTGCCAGCAGCGTAGATACCAGGGGTTCTGAAGCTTTCTTT
CDR3: CASSVDTRGSEAFF
J: TRBJ1-1
D: .
V: TRBV9
size: .

DNA: TGTGCCAGCAACTCGGGGGAGAGAGGCTACACCTTC
CDR3: CASNSGERGYTF
J: TRBJ1-2
D: .
V: TRBV28
size: .

DNA: TGTGCCAGCAGCTGGGCCGGGGACTACGAGCAGTACTTC
CDR3: CASSWAGDYEQYF
J: TRBJ2-7
D: .
V: TRBV5-4
size: .

DNA: TGTGCCAGCAGCTTAGCGAGAGGGTATGGCTACACCTTC
CDR3: CASSLARGYGYTF
J: TRBJ1-2
D: .
V: TRBV7-2
size: few

DNA: TGTGCCAGCAGCTCGAGGGGGACACAAGAGACCCAGTACTTC
CDR3: CASSSRGTQETQYF
J: TRBJ2-5
D: .
V: TRBV5-4
size: once

DNA: TGTGCCAGCAGCTCCCCCAGGGGGACTAACTATGGCTACACCTTC
CDR3: CASSSPRGTNYGYTF
J: TRBJ1-2
D: TRBD1
V: TRBV7-9
size: .

DNA: TGTGCCAGCAGTTGGCAGGGCGGTCATGGCTACACCTTC
CDR3: CASSWQGGHGYTF
J: TRBJ1-2
D: .
V: TRBV28
size: .

DNA: TGTGCCAGCAGCCCGTTCTTTACAGGGGGAAGCTCCTATAATTCACCCCTCCACTTT
CDR3: CASSPFFTGGSSYNSPLHF
J: TRBJ1-6
D: TRBD1
V: TRBV6-2/TRBV6-3
size: .

DNA: TGTGCCAGCAGCCCACAAGGAGGACAGGGTCGCACCGGGGAGCTGTTTTTT
CDR3: CASSPQGGQGRTGELFF
J: TRBJ2-2
D: TRBD1
V: TRBV7-9
size: .

DNA: TGTGCCAGCAGCCCCGAGGACACACAGCCCCAGCATTTT
CDR3: CASSPEDTQPQHF
J: TRBJ1-5
D: .
V: TRBV7-8
size: few

DNA: TGTGCCAGCAGCCAAGGGGGTATTCAGGGCAGGGAGACCCAGTACTTC
CDR3: CASSQGGIQGRETQYF
J: TRBJ2-5
D: .
V: TRBV3-1/TRBV3-2
size: .

DNA: TGTGCCAGCTCACCGGGACTAGCGGGAAGTGAGCAGTTCTTC
CDR3: CASSPGLAGSEQFF
J: TRBJ2-1
D: TRBD2
V: TRBV18
size: few

DNA: TGTGCCAGCAGTTCCCCAGGGGGCAATCAGCCCCAGCATTTT
CDR3: CASSSPGGNQPQHF
J: TRBJ1-5
D: .
V: TRBV6-6
size: .

DNA: TGTGCCAGCAGTCGAAGACAGAATGAAGCTTTCTTT
CDR3: CASSRRQNEAFF
J: TRBJ1-1
D: .
V: TRBV12-3/TRBV12-4
size: once

DNA: TGTGCCAGCAGAGCTGGTGGGGGGACCTATGGCTACACCTTC
CDR3: CASRAGGGTYGYTF
J: TRBJ1-2
D: .
V: TRBV7-2
size: once

DNA: TGCGCCAGCAGCTTGGTCTCCTCAGAGACCCAGTACTTC
CDR3: CASSLVSSETQYF
J: TRBJ2-5
D: .
V: TRBV5-1
size: .

DNA: TGTGCCAGCAGGGGGGACAGGGGGTACAATCAGCCCCAGCATTTT
CDR3: CASRGDRGYNQPQHF
J: TRBJ1-5
D: TRBD1
V: TRBV2
size: .

DNA: TGTGCCAGCATAGCGGACACGGCTTTCTTT
CDR3: CASIADTAFF
J: TRBJ1-1
D: .
V: TRBV2
size: .

DNA: TGCGCCAGCAGCGGGGGACAGGGGGGTCAGCCCCAGCATTTT
CDR3: CASSGGQGGQPQHF
J: TRBJ1-5
D: TRBD1
V: TRBV5-1
size: .

DNA: TGTGCCAGCAGACTACAGGAAAGCACTGAAGCTTTCTTT
CDR3: CASRLQESTEAFF
J: TRBJ1-1
D: .
V: TRBV2
size: .

DNA: TGTGCCACCGGGACAGGGGAACAAGAGACCCAGTACTTC
CDR3: CATGTGEQETQYF
J: TRBJ2-5
D: TRBD1
V: TRBV7-7
size: .

DNA: TGTGCCAGCACCCGACAGGCCAAAGAGACCCAGTACTTC
CDR3: CASTRQAKETQYF
J: TRBJ2-5
D: .
V: TRBV14
size: .

DNA: TGTGCCAGCAGTTTGTTGTACGGCGAGCAGTACTTC
CDR3: CASSLLYGEQYF
J: TRBJ2-7
D: .
V: TRBV28
size: .

DNA: TGTGCCAGCTCTGGACTAGCGGGGCCAGAGACCCAGTACTTC
CDR3: CASSGLAGPETQYF
J: TRBJ2-5
D: TRBD2
V: TRBV18
size: .

DNA: TGTGCCAGCAGCCCGCGACAGGGTAGGACGGAATATGGCTACACCTTC
CDR3: CASSPRQGRTEYGYTF
J: TRBJ1-2
D: TRBD1
V: TRBV7-9
size: .

DNA: TGCGCCAGCAGTGAGTTCCTGGGGGAGGCAGGGGGTACGCAGTATTTT
CDR3: CASSEFLGEAGGTQYF
J: TRBJ2-3
D: .
V: TRBV10-2
size: .

DNA: TGTGCCAGCAGTTACGGAGCGGGGAGTACCTACGAGCAGTACTTC
CDR3: CASSYGAGSTYEQYF
J: TRBJ2-7
D: TRBD2
V: TRBV5-4
size: .

DNA: TGTGCCAGCAGCTTTACAGGGGCCGGGCCCCTCCACTTT
CDR3: CASSFTGAGPLHF
J: TRBJ1-6
D: TRBD1
V: TRBV7-8
size: .

DNA: TGTGCCAGCAGTTACGCGGGGTCGTACCAAGAGACCCAGTACTTC
CDR3: CASSYAGSYQETQYF
J: TRBJ2-5
D: .
V: TRBV6-5
size: .